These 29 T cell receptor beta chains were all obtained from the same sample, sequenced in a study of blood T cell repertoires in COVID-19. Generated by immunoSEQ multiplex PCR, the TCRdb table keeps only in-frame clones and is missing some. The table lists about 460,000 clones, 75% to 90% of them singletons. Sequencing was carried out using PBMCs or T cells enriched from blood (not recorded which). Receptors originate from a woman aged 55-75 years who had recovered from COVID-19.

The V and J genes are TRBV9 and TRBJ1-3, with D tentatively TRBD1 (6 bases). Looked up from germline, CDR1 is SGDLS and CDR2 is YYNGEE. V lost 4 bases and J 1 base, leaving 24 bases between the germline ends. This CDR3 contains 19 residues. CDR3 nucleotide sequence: TGTGCCAGCAGCCCGAGGGGGGGGGCGAGGTCAGAATCTGGAAACACCATATATTTT. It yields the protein CASSPRGGARSESGNTIYF.

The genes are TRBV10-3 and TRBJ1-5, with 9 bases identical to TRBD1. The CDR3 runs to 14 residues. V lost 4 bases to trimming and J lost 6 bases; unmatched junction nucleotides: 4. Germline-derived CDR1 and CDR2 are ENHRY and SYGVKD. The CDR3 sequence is CAISGGQGGQPQHF. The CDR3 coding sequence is TGTGCCATCAGTGGGGGACAGGGAGGTCAGCCCCAGCATTTT.

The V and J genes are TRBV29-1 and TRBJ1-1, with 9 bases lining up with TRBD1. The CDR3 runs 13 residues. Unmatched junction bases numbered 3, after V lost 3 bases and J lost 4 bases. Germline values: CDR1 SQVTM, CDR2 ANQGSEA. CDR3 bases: TGCAGCGTTGACAGGACAGGGGTCACTGAAGCTTTCTTT. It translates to CSVDRTGVTEAFF.

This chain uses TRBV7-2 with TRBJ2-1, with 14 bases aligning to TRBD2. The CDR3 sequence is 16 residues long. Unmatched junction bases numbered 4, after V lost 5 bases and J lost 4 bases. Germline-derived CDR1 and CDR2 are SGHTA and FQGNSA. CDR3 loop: CASSRGLAGGYNEQFF. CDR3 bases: TGTGCCAGCAGCCGCGGACTAGCGGGGGGTTACAATGAGCAGTTCTTC.

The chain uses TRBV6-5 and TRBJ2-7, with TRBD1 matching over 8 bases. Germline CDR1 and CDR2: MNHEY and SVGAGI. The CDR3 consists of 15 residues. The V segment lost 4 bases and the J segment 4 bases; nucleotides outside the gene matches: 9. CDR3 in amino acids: CASSSSGTGVYEQYV. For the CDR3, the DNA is TGTGCCAGCAGTTCTTCCGGGACAGGAGTTTACGAGCAGTACGTC.

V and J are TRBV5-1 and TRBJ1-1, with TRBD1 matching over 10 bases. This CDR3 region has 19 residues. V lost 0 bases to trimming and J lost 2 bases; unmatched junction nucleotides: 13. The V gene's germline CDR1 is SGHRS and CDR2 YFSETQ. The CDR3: CASSLVVSGTGAPNTEAFF. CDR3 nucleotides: TGCGCCAGCAGCTTGGTTGTTAGTGGGACAGGGGCCCCTAACACTGAAGCTTTCTTT.

The DNA of the CDR3 is TGTGCCTGGAGTTATCGACGTATAGGGGGAGTAAACTATGGCTACACCTTC. This encodes CAWSYRRIGGVNYGYTF. V and J are TRBV30 and TRBJ1-2; D is perhaps TRBD1 (6 bases). The germline V and J ends were trimmed by 2 bases and 2 bases, with 21 bases remaining between them. Germline-derived CDR1 and CDR2 are GTSNPN and SVGIG (reference sequence). This CDR3 has 17 residues. Full variable domain (missing parts from reference TRBV30 and TRBJ1-2): SQTIHQWPATLVQPVGSPLSLECTVEGTSNPNLYWYRQAAGRGLQLLFYSVGIGQISSEVPQNLSASRPQDRQFILSSKKLLLSDSGFYLCAWSYRRIGGVNYGYTFGSGTRLTVV.

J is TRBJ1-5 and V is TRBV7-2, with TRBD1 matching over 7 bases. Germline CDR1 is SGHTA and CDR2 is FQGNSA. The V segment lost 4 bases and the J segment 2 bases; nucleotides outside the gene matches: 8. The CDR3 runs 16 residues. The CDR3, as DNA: TGTGCCAGCAGCTCAGGGGGACAGCGGGGCAATCAGCCCCAGCATTTT. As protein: CASSSGGQRGNQPQHF.

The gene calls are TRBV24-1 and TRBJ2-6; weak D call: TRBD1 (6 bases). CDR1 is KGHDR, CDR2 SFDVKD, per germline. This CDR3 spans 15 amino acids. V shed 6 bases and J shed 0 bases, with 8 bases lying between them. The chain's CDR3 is CATSRGGSGANVLTF. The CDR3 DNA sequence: TGTGCCACCAGTCGAGGGGGCTCTGGGGCCAACGTCCTGACTTTC.

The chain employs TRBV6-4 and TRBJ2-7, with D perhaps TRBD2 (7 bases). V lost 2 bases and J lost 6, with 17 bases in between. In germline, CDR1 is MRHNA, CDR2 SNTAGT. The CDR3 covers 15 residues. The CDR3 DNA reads TGTGCCAGCAGTGACCTCGCGGGGGCCACCCTCGAGCAGTACTTC. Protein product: CASSDLAGATLEQYF.

CDR3: CASSDYRGPLDSPLHF. CDR3 nucleotide sequence: TGCGCCAGCAGTGACTACAGGGGGCCTCTTGATTCACCCCTCCACTTT. The chain carries TRBV10-2 and TRBJ1-6, with 9 nucleotides matching TRBD1. The CDR3 has 16 residues. Trimming took 3 bases from V and 8 from J; bases not matched to a gene: 8. CDR1 is WSHSY and CDR2 is SAAADI in the germline V gene.

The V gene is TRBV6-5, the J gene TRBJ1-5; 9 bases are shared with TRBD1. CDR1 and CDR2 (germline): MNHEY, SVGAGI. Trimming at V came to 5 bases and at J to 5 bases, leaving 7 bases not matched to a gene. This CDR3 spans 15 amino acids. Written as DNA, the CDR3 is TGTGCCAGCAGTCTCCCCCGGGACAGGGATCAGCCCCAGCATTTT. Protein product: CASSLPRDRDQPQHF.

The CDR3 DNA is TGTGCCAGCAGAGCCGACAGGGTATCCTACGAGCAGTACTTC. The encoded protein is CASRADRVSYEQYF. The genes are TRBV2 and TRBJ2-7; TRBD1 aligns across 7 bases. V trimming: 6 bases; J trimming: 1 base; junction bases outside the gene matches: 6. There are 14 residues in the CDR3. CDR1 is SNHLY, CDR2 FYNNEI, per germline.

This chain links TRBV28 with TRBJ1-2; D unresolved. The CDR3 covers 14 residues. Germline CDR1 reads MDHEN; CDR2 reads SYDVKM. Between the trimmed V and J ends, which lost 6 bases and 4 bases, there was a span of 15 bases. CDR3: CASRPDSRGYGYTF. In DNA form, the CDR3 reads TGTGCCAGCAGACCCGACTCCCGGGGCTATGGCTACACCTTC.

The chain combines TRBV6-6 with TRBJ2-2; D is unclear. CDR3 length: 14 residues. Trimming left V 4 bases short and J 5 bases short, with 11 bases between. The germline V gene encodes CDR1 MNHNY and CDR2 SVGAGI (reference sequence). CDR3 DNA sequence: TGTGCCAGCAGTTCCCCCGTTCCGACCGGGGAGCTGTTTTTT. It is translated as CASSSPVPTGELFF.

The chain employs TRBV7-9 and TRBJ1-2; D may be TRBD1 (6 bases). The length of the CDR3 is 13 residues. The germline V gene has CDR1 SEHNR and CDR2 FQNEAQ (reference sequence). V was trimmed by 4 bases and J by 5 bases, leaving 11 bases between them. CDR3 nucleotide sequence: TGTGCCAGCAGCTGGACAGAAAATTATGGCTACACCTTC. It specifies CASSWTENYGYTF.

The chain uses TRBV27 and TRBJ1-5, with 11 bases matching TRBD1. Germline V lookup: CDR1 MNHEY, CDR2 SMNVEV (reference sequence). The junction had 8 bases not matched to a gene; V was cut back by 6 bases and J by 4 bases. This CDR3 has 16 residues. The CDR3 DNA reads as TGTGCCAGCAGAACCGGGACAGGGGGAGGGAATCAGCCCCAGCATTTT. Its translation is CASRTGTGGGNQPQHF.

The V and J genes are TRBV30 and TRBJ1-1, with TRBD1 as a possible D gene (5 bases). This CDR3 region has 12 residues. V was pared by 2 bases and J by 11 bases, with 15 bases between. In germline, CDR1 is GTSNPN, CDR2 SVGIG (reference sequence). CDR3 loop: CAWSSPREGAFF. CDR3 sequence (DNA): TGTGCCTGGAGTAGCCCGCGGGAGGGGGCTTTCTTT.

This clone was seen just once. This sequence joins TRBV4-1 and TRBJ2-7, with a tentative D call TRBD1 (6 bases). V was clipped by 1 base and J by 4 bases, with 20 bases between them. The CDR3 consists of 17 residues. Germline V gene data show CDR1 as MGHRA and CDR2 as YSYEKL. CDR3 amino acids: CASSQGPRTVAGYEQYF. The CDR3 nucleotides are TGCGCCAGCAGCCAAGGCCCCAGGACAGTTGCGGGTTACGAGCAGTACTTC.

The CDR3 region has the DNA TGTGCCACCAGTGACCCTAGCGGGGGGGCCCATGAGCAGTTCTTC. This translates into CATSDPSGGAHEQFF. This chain uses TRBV24-1 with TRBJ2-1; 12 bases fit TRBD2. Unmatched junction bases numbered 5, after V lost 4 bases and J lost 8 bases. From germline, CDR1 is KGHDR and CDR2 SFDVKD. The CDR3 covers 15 residues.

The CDR3 region is CASSYSIQGVNSPLHF. CDR3 coding DNA: TGTGCCAGCAGTTACTCGATTCAGGGGGTGAATTCACCCCTCCACTTT. This rearrangement joins TRBV6-2 or TRBV6-3 to TRBJ1-6; 7 bases agree with TRBD1. The germline gives CDR1 MNHEY, CDR2 SVGEGT. There are 16 residues in the CDR3. J lost 7 bases, V lost 0 bases, and 6 bases had no gene match.

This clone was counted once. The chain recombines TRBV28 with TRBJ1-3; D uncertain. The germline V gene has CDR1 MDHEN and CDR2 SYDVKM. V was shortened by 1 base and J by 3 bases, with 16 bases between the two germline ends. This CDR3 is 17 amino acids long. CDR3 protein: CASSLSGVQVDGNTIYF. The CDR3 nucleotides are TGTGCCAGCAGTTTATCCGGGGTCCAGGTTGATGGAAACACCATATATTTT.

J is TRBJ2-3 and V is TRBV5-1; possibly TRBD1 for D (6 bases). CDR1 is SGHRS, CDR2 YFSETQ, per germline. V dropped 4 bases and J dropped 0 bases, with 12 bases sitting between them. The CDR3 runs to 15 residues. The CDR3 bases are TGCGCCAGCAGCGGTGGGGGCCGTAGCACAGATACGCAGTATTTT. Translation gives CASSGGGRSTDTQYF.

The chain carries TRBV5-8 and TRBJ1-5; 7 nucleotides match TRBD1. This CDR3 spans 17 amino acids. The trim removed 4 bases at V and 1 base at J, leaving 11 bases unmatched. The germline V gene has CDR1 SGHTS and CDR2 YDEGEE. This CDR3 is CASSLLNRGLSNQPQHF. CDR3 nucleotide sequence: TGTGCCAGCAGCCTCTTGAACAGGGGCCTGAGCAATCAGCCCCAGCATTTT. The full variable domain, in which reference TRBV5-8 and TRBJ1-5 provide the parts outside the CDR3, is EAGVTQSPTHLIKTRGQQATLRCSPISGHTSVYWYQQALGLGLQFLLWYDEGEERNRGNFPPRFSGRQFPNYSSELNVNALELEDSALYLCASSLLNRGLSNQPQHFGDGTRLSIL.

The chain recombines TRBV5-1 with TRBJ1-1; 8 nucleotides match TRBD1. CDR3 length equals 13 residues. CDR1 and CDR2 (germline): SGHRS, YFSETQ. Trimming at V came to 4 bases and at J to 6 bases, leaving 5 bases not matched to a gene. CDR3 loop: CASSATGGPEAFF. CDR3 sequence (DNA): TGCGCCAGCAGCGCCACAGGGGGGCCTGAAGCTTTCTTT.

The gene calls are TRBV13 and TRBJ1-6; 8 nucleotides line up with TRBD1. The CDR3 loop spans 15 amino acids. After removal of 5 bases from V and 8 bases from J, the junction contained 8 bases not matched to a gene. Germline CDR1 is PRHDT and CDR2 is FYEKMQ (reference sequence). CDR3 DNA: TGTGCCAGCAGCGTGGGACAGGTTACCCATTCACCCCTCCACTTT. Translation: CASSVGQVTHSPLHF. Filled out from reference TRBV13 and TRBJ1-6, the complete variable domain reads AAGVIQSPRHLIKEKRETATLKCYPIPRHDTVYWYQQGPGQDPQFLISFYEKMQSDKGSIPDRFSAQQFSDYHSELNMSSLELGDSALYFCASSVGQVTHSPLHFGNGTRLTVT.

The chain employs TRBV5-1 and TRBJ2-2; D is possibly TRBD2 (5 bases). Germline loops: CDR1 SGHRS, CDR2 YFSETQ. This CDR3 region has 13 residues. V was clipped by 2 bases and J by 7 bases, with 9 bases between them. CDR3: CASSFEGFGELFF. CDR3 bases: TGCGCCAGCAGCTTCGAGGGCTTCGGGGAGCTGTTTTTT.

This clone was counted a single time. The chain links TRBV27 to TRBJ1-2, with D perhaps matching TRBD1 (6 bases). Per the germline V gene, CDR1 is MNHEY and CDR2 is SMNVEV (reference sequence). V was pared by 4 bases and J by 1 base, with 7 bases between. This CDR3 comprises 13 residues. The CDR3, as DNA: TGTGCCAGCAGTTCCAGGGGTAACTATGGCTACACCTTC. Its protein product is CASSSRGNYGYTF.

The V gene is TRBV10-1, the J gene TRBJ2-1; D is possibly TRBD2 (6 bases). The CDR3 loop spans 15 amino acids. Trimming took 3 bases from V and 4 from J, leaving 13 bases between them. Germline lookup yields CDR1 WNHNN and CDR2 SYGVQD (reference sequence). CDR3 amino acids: CASSDGRSLYNEQFF. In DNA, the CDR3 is TGCGCCAGCAGTGATGGGAGGTCTTTATACAATGAGCAGTTCTTC.